This T cell receptor beta chain was captured by sequencing in a study of OX40 agonist ivuxolimab in advanced cancers. As for the study in general: Patients were treated with ivuxolimab, an agonistic anti-OX40 (CD134) antibody. Age averaged roughly 60 years (range about 23 to 80), and 70% to 85% were male. Patients receiving dose escalation had hepatocellular carcinoma, melanoma, renal cell or head and neck cancer.

The CDR3 is 14 amino acids. Germline CDR1 is MNHEY and CDR2 is SMNVEV (reference sequence). The junction had 9 bases not matched to a gene; V was cut back by 8 bases and J by 5 bases. Here immunoSEQ multiplex PCR was the method, and the copy in TCRdb shows in-frame clones only, minus some. The table lists 57,000 or so clones, roughly nine tenths of them singletons. The chain has TRBV27 and TRBJ1-1, with 9 bases identical to TRBD1. The material sequenced was CD4+ or CD8+ T cells sorted from blood, taken in a trial of the OX40 agonist ivuxolimab. This clonotype was obtained from an adult with an advanced solid tumor such as melanoma, head and neck, liver or kidney cancer. DNA of the CDR3: TGTGCCAGCCTCAAACAGGGGGCTGCGACTGAAGCTTTCTTT. The encoded protein is CASLKQGAATEAFF.